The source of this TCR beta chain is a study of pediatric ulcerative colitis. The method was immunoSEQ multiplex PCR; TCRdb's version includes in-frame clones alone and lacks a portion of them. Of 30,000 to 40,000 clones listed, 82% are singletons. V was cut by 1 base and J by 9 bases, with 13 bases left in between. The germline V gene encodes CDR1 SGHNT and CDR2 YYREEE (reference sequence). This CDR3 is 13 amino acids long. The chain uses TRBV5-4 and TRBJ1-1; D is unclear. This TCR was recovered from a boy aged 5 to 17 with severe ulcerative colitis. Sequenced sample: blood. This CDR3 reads CASSLRSAQQAFF. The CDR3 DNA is TGTGCCAGCAGCTTGAGATCAGCTCAACAAGCTTTCTTT.